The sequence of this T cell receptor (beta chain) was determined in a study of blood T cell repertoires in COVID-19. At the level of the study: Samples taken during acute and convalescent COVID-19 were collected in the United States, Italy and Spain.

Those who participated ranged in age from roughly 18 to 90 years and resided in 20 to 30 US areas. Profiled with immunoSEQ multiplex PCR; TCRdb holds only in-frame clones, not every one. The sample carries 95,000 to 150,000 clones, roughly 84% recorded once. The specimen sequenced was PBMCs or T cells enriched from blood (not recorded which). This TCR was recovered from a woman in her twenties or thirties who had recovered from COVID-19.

The CDR3 nucleotides are TGTGCCACCAGTGACCCGGACTCAGGCTACACCTTC. Its protein product is CATSDPDSGYTF. The chain links TRBV24-1 to TRBJ1-2; no reliable D call. V was clipped by 4 bases and J by 8 bases, with 10 bases between them. The CDR3 is 12 amino acids. Germline CDR1 KGHDR, CDR2 SFDVKD.